This TCR beta chain was recorded in a study of cytomegalovirus exposure and HLA in healthy donors. Data came from immunoSEQ multiplex PCR; TCRdb stores just in-frame clones and leaves some out. Of some 200,000 clones in the sample, 75% to 95% were seen once. The sample consisted of PBMCs. This receptor was obtained from a woman between 18 and 29 years old in good health and CMV-seronegative.

CDR3 sequence (DNA): TGCAGTGCCCAAGGACATTATGGCTACACCTTC. Translation: CSAQGHYGYTF. The gene calls are TRBV20-1 and TRBJ1-2; D is possibly TRBD1 (5 bases). Trimming cost V 6 bases and J 5 bases, with 10 bases left between them. The germline gives CDR1 DFQATT, CDR2 SNEGSKA (reference sequence). The length of the CDR3 is 11 residues.